This T cell receptor (beta chain) was identified in a study of T cells after yellow fever vaccination. Study-level information: Fractions of low cell number were prepared using SMART-Seq v4 Ultra Low Input. General study findings and limits: The CD4 and CD8 compartments had a small share of their clonotypes in common. Most primary-vaccination clones reappeared after the booster (96% CD4, about 88% CD8).

Making TCR cDNA involved 5'RACE template switching, which added UMIs and a universal primer site. MiXCR, run by TCRdb on the 5' RACE reads, gives a single entry per CDR3 protein. The table has around 330,000 distinct CDR3 sequences, roughly 4% seen once; the top ten hold 23%. This clonotype was detected ten times or more. Its antigen is not identified. The germline V gene encodes CDR1 SGHRS and CDR2 YFSETQ. V gave up 6 bases and J gave up 8 bases, with 21 bases separating them. The CDR3 is 15 residues long. Specimen: PBMCs, collected on the day of the yellow fever booster vaccination. This sequence joins TRBV5-1 and TRBJ2-1; TRBD1 might be the D (6 bases). This receptor was identified in a man aged 18 to 35 who received the YFV17D yellow fever vaccine. The DNA of the CDR3 is TGCGCCAGCACCCCCTCCGGGACACGGAGCGATGAGCAGTTCTTC. This codes for CASTPSGTRSDEQFF.